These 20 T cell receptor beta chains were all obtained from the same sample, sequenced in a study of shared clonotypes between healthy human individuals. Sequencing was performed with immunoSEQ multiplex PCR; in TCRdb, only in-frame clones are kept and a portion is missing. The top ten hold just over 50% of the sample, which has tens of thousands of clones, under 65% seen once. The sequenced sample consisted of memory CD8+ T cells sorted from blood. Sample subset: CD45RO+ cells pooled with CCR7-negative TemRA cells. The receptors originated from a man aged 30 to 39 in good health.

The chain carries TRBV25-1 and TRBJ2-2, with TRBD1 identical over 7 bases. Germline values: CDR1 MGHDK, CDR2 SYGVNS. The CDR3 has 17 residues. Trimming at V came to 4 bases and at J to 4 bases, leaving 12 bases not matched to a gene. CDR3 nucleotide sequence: TGTGCCAGCAGTGGCATTGGGCAGGGGGTTGGCACCGGGGAGCTGTTTTTT. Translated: CASSGIGQGVGTGELFF.

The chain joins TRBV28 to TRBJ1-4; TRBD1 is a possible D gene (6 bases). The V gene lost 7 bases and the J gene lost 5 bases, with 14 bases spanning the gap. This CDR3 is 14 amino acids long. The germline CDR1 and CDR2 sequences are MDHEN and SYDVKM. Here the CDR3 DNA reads TGTGCCAGCATGAGACAGGTCCCAAATGAAAAACTGTTTTTT. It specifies CASMRQVPNEKLFF.

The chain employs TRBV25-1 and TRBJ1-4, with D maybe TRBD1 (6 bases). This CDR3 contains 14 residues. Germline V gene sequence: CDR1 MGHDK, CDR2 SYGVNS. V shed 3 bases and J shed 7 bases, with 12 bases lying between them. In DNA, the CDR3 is TGTGCCAGCAGTGACGCTAAGGGGGGTGAAAAACTGTTTTTT. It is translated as CASSDAKGGEKLFF.

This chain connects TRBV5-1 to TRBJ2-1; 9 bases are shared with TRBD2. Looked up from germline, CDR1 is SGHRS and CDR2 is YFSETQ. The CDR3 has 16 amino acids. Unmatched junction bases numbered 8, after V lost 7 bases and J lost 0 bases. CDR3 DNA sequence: TGCGCCAGCTATAGCGGGAGCCAGCTCTCCTACAATGAGCAGTTCTTC. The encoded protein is CASYSGSQLSYNEQFF. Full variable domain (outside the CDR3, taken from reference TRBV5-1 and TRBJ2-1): KAGVTQTPRYLIKTRGQQVTLSCSPISGHRSVSWYQQTPGQGLQFLFEYFSETQRNKGNFPGRFSGRQFSNSRSEMNVSTLELGDSALYLCASYSGSQLSYNEQFFGPGTRLTVL.

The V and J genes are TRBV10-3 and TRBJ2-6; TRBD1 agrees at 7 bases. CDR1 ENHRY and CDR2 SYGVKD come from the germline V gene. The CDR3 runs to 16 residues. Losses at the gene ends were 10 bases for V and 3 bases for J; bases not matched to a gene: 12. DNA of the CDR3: TGTGCCACCACCTATTCAACAGGGGATGGGGCCAACGTCCTGACTTTC. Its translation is CATTYSTGDGANVLTF.

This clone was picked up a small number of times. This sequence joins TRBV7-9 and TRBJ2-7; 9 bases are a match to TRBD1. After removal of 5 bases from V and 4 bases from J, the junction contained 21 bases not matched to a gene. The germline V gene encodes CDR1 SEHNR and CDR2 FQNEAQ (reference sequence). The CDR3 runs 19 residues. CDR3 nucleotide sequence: TGTGCCAGCAGCCCAGACCCGGGACAGGGCCTTGGGTACGCTTACGAGCAGTACTTC. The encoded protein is CASSPDPGQGLGYAYEQYF.

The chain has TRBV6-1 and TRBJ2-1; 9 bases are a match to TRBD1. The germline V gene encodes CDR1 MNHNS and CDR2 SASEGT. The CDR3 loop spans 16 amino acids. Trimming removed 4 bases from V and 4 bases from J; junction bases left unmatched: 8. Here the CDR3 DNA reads TGTGCCAGCAGTGTAGAACAGGGGGCGGGTTACAATGAGCAGTTCTTC. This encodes CASSVEQGAGYNEQFF.

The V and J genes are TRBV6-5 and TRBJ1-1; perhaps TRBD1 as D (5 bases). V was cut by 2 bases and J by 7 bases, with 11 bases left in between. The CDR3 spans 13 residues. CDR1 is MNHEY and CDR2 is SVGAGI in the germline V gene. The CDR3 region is CASSYGGSFEAFF. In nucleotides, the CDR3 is TGTGCCAGCAGTTACGGGGGATCCTTTGAAGCTTTCTTT.

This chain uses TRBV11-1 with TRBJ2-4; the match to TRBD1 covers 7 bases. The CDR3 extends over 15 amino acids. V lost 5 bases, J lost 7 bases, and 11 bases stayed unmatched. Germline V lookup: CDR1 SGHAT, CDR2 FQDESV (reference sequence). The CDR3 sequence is CASSRTSGRGNIQYF. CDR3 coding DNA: TGTGCCAGCAGCCGGACGTCGGGCAGGGGGAACATTCAGTACTTC. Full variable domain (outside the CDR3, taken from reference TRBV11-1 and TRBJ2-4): EAEVAQSPRYKITEKSQAVAFWCDPISGHATLYWYRQILGQGPELLVQFQDESVVDDSQLPKDRFSAERLKGVDSTLKIQPAELGDSAMYLCASSRTSGRGNIQYFGAGTRLSVL.

The CDR3 DNA reads as TGTGCCAGCAGTCCCCTCGGGAGCTATGATCAGCCCCAGCATTTT. Translating it yields CASSPLGSYDQPQHF. The chain links TRBV27 to TRBJ1-5, with unresolved D. Looked up from germline, CDR1 is MNHEY and CDR2 is SMNVEV (reference sequence). CDR3 length equals 15 residues. Trimming shortened V by 5 bases and J by 5 bases, and 16 bases separated the two germline ends.

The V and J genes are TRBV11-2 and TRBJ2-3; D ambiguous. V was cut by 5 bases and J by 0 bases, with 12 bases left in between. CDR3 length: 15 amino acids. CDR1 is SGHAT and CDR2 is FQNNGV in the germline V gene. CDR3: CASSQERPSTDTQYF. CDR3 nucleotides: TGTGCCAGCAGCCAAGAACGACCTAGCACAGATACGCAGTATTTT.

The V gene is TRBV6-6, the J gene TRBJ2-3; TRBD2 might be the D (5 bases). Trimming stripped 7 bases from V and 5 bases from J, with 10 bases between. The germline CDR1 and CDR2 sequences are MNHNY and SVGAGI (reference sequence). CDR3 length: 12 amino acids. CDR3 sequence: CASTNGGDTQYF. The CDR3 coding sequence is TGTGCCAGCACCAACGGAGGAGATACGCAGTATTTT.

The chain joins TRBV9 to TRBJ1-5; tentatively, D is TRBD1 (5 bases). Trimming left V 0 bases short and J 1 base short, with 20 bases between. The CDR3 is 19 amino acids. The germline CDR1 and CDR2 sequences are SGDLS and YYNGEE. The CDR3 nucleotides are TGTGCCAGCAGCGTAGGGGGGACGGGCCACTCGGCCAGCAATCAGCCCCAGCATTTT. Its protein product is CASSVGGTGHSASNQPQHF.

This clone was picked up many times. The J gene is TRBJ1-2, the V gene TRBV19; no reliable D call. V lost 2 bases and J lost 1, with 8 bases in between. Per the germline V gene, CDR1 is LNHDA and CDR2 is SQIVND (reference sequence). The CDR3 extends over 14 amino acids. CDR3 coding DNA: TGTGCCAGTAGTATAACACACTTTAACTATGGCTACACCTTC. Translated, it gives CASSITHFNYGYTF.

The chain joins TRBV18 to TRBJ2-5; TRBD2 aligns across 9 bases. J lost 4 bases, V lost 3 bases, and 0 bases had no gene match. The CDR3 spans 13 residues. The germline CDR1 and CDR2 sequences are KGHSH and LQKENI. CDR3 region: CASSPSGRETQYF. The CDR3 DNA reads TGTGCCAGCTCACCTAGCGGGAGAGAGACCCAGTACTTC. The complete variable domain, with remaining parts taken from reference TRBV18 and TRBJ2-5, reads NAGVMQNPRHLVRRRGQEARLRCSPMKGHSHVYWYRQLPEEGLKFMVYLQKENIIDESGMPKERFSAEFPKEGPSILRIQQVVRGDSAAYFCASSPSGRETQYFGPGTRLLVL.

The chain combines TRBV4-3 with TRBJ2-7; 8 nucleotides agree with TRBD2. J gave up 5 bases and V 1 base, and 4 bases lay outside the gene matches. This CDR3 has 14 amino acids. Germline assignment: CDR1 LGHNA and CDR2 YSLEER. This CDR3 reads CASSQVETSDEQYF. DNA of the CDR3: TGCGCCAGCAGCCAAGTGGAGACTAGCGACGAGCAGTACTTC.

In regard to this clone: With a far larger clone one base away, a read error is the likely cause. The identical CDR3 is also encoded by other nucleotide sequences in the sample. For the CDR3, the DNA is TGCGCCAGCAGCCTGGTGTCAGGACCAGGGCAGAATACGCAGTATTTT. Its translation: CASSLVSGPGQNTQYF. The chain recombines TRBV5-1 with TRBJ2-3; D may be TRBD1 (5 bases). V lost 4 bases and J 7 bases, leaving 22 bases between the germline ends. Germline CDR1 reads SGHRS; CDR2 reads YFSETQ. The CDR3 has 16 residues.

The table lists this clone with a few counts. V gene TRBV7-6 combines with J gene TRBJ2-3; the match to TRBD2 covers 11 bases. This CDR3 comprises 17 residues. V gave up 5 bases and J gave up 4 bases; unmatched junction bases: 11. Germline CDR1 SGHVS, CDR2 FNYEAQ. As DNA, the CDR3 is TGTGCCAGCAGCCTACCCATAGCGGGAGGGTCCCCAGATACGCAGTATTTT. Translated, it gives CASSLPIAGGSPDTQYF.

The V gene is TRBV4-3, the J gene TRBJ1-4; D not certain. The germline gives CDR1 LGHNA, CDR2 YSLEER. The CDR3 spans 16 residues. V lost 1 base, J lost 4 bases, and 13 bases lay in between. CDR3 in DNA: TGCGCCAGCAGCCAAGGTCAAGGTAGCAATAATGAAAAACTGTTTTTT. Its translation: CASSQGQGSNNEKLFF.

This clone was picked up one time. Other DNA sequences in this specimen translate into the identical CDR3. For the CDR3, the DNA is TGTGCCAGCAGCTTGGCCGGGACAGCTTACACCGGGGAGCTGTTTTTT. Amino acids: CASSLAGTAYTGELFF. The chain couples TRBV5-6 to TRBJ2-2; 7 nucleotides line up with TRBD1. The CDR3 totals 16 residues. The ends lost 0 bases at V and 3 bases at J; junction bases unmatched: 5. Germline CDR1 and CDR2: SGHDT and YYEEEE.